This T cell receptor (beta chain) derives from a study of T cell responses to AZD1222 COVID-19 vaccine. Study-level results: Spike-specific TCR breadth and depth rose after two AZD1222 doses. Clonal diversity may have been underestimated in mostly white British donors. Only six or seven AZD1222 recipients were seropositive at baseline.

Profiling relied on immunoSEQ multiplex PCR, and the TCRdb table lists in-frame clones only, not all of them. The sample shows about 150,000 clones, more than 90% of them seen only once. V lost 10 bases to trimming and J lost 8 bases, with 15 bases between them. Per the germline V gene, CDR1 is MNHEY and CDR2 is SVGAGI. The CDR3 extends over 12 amino acids. On this clone: Its antigen is currently unknown.

The chain links TRBV6-5 to TRBJ2-1; a weak D match, TRBD1 (5 bases). The source is an adult in good health. The input for sequencing was peripheral blood, taken on day 0 of AZD1222 vaccination. Written as DNA, the CDR3 is TGTGCCACCGCTCCCCAGGGATATGAGCAGTTCTTC. Residues: CATAPQGYEQFF.